This TCR beta chain is drawn from a study of T cells after yellow fever vaccination. In this sample, this clonotype turned up a few times. Antigen unknown. Germline V gene sequence: CDR1 SGHRS, CDR2 YFSETQ. This CDR3 spans 15 amino acids. Trimming cost V 3 bases and J 2 bases, with 15 bases left between them. TCRdb passed the 5' RACE reads through MiXCR, listing each CDR3 protein once. The top ten clones hold 3% to 4% of a sample with some 300,000 distinct CDR3 sequences, approximately 8% of them seen once. Whole-study findings and limits: The bulk population could contribute abundant contaminating clonotypes to FACS-sorted repertoires.

This TCR derives from a man aged 18-30 years who received the YFV17D yellow fever vaccine. The sequences come from CD4+ T cells sorted from PBMCs, collected 5 days after the yellow fever booster vaccination. The V call is TRBV5-1, the J call TRBJ2-7, with D possibly TRBD2 on 6 matching bases. The CDR3 bases are TGCGCCAGCAGCTCGGCCCCGGGGAGGCCCTACGAGCAGTACTTC. This sequence encodes CASSSAPGRPYEQYF.